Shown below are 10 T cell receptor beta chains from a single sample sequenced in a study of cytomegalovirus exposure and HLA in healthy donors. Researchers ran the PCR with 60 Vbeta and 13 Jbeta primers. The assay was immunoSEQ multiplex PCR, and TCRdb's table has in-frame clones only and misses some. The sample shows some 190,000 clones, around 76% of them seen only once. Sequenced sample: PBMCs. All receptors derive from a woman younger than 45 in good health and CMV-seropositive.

CDR3 amino acids: CASSQDRGVGYEQYF. The CDR3, as DNA: TGTGCCAGCAGCCAGGACAGGGGCGTCGGTTACGAGCAGTACTTC. V usage is TRBV11-2 and J usage is TRBJ2-7; 9 bases line up with TRBD1. V lost 5 bases, J lost 4 bases, and 9 bases stayed unmatched. The V gene's germline CDR1 is SGHAT and CDR2 FQNNGV. The CDR3 is 15 residues long. Complete variable domain (other parts from reference TRBV11-2 and TRBJ2-7): EAGVAQSPRYKIIEKRQSVAFWCNPISGHATLYWYQQILGQGPKLLIQFQNNGVVDDSQLPKDRFSAERLKGVDSTLKIQPAKLEDSAVYLCASSQDRGVGYEQYFGPGTRLTVT.

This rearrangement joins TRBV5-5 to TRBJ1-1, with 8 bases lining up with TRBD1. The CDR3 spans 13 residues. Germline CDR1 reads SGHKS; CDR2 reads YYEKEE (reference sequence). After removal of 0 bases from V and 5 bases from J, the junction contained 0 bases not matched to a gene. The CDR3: CASSLGTGTEAFF. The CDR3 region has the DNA TGTGCCAGCAGCTTGGGGACAGGGACTGAAGCTTTCTTT.

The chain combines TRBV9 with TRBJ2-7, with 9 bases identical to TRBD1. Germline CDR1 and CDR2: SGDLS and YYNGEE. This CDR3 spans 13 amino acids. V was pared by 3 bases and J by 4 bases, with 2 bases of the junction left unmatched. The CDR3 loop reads CASSEGQGYEQYF. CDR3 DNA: TGTGCCAGCAGCGAGGGACAGGGTTACGAGCAGTACTTC.

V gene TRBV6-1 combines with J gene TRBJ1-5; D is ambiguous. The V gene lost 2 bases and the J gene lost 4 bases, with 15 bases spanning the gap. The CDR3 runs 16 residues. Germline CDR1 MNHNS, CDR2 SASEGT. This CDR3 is CASSENPGNRNQPQHF. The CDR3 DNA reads TGTGCCAGCAGTGAAAACCCAGGCAATAGGAATCAGCCCCAGCATTTT.

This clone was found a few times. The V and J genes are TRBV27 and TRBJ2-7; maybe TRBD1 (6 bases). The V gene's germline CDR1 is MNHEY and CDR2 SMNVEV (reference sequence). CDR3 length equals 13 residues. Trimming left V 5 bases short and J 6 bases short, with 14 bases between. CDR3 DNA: TGTGCCAGCAGTATTAGGACAGCCGGCGAGCAGTACTTC. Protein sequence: CASSIRTAGEQYF.

This CDR3 reads CSVGTSGGAGNEQFF. CDR3 coding DNA: TGCAGCGTTGGGACTAGCGGGGGGGCAGGCAATGAGCAGTTCTTC. The rearrangement uses TRBV29-1 and TRBJ2-1; 15 nucleotides align to TRBD2. Germline assignment: CDR1 SQVTM and CDR2 ANQGSEA. V lost 4 bases and J lost 6; bases outside the gene matches: 4. This CDR3 is built from 15 residues.

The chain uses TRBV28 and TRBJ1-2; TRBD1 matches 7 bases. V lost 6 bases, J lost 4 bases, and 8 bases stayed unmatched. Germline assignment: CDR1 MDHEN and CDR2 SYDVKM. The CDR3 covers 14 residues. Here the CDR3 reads CASRFQGGGYGYTF. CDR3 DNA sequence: TGTGCCAGCAGATTCCAAGGGGGCGGCTATGGCTACACCTTC.

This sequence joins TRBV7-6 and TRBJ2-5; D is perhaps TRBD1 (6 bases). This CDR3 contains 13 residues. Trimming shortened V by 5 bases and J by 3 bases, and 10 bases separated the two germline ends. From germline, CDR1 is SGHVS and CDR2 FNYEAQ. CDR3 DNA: TGTGCCAGCAGCCTTGGACAGAAAGAGACCCAGTACTTC. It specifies CASSLGQKETQYF.

CDR3 sequence: CASSLAAGISNEQFF. CDR3 nucleotide sequence: TGTGCCAGCAGCTTAGCGGCAGGGATCTCTAATGAGCAGTTCTTC. J is TRBJ2-1 and V is TRBV13; D possibly corresponds to TRBD1 (5 bases). The CDR3 loop spans 15 amino acids. The V end lost 1 base, the J end lost 7 bases, and 14 bases lay between the germline ends. In germline, CDR1 is PRHDT, CDR2 FYEKMQ (reference sequence).

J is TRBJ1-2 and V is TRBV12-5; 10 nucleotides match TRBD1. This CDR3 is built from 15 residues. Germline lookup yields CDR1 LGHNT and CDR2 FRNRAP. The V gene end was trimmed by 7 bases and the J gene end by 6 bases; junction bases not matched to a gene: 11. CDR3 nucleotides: TGTGCTAGTGTCCAAGGGACAGGGGTCAAGGATGGCTACACCTTC. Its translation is CASVQGTGVKDGYTF. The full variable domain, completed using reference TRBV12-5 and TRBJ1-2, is DARVTQTPRHKVTEMGQEVTMRCQPILGHNTVFWYRQTMMQGLELLAYFRNRAPLDDSGMPKDRFSAEMPDATLATLKIQPSEPRDSAVYFCASVQGTGVKDGYTFGSGTRLTVV.